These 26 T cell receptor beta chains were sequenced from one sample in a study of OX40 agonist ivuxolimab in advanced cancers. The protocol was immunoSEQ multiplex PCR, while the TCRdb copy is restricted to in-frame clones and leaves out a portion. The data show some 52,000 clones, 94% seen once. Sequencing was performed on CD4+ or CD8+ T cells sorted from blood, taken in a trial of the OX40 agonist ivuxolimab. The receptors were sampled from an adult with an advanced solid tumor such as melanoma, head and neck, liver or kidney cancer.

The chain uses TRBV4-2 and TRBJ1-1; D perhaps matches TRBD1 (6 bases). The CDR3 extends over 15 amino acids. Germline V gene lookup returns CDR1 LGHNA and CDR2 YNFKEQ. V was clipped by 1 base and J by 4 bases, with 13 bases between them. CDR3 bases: TGTGCCAGCAGCCAAGTAGGGGGATCGGGCACTGAAGCTTTCTTT. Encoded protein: CASSQVGGSGTEAFF.

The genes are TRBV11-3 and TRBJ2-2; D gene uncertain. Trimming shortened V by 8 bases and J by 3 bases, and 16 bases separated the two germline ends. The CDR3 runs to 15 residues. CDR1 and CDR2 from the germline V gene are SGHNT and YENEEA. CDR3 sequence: CASGPGRYYTGELFF. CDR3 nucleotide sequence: TGTGCCAGCGGCCCTGGCAGATACTACACCGGGGAGCTGTTTTTT.

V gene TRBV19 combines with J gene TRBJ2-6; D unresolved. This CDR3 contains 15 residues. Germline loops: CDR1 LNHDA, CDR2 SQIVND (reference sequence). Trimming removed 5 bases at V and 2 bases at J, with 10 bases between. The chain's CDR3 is CASSPIRAGANVLTF. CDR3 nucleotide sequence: TGTGCCAGTAGTCCCATCCGAGCTGGGGCCAACGTCCTGACTTTC.

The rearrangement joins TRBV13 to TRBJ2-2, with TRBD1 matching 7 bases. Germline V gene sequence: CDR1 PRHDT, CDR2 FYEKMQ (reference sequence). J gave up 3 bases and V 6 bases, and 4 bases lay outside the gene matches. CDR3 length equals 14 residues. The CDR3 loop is CASRSGQDTGELFF. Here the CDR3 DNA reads TGTGCCAGCAGGTCAGGACAGGACACCGGGGAGCTGTTTTTT.

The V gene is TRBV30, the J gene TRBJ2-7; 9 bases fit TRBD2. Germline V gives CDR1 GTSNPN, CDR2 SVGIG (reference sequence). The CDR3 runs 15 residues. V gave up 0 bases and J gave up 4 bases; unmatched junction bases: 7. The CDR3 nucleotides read TGTGCCTGGAGTGTACGGCGGCGGGGGGGATACGAGCAGTACTTC. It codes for CAWSVRRRGGYEQYF.

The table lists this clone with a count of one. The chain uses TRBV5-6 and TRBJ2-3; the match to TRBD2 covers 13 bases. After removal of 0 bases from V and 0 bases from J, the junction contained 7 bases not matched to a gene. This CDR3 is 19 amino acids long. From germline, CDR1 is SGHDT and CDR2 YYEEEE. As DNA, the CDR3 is TGTGCCAGCAGCTTGGCCGGGACTAGCGGGGTGGTAAGCACAGATACGCAGTATTTT. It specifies CASSLAGTSGVVSTDTQYF.

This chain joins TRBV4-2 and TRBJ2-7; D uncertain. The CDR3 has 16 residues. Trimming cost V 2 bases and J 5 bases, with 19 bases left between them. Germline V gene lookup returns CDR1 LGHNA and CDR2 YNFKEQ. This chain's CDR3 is CASSQRPSIEWDEQYF. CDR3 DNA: TGTGCCAGCAGCCAAAGGCCTTCGATCGAGTGGGACGAGCAGTACTTC.

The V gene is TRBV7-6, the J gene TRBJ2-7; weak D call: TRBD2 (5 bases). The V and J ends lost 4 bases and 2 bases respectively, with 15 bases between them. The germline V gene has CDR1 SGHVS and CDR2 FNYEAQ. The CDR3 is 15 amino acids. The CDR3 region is CASSYRTGGPYEQYF. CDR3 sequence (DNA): TGTGCCAGCAGCTATCGGACTGGTGGCCCCTACGAGCAGTACTTC.

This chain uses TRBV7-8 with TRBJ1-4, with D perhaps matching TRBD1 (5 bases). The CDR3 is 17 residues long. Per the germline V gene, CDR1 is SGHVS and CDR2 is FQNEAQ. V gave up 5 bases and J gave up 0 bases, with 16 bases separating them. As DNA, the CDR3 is TGTGCCAGCAGCCCGGGGACCGACCTAGCAACTAATGAAAAACTGTTTTTT. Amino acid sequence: CASSPGTDLATNEKLFF.

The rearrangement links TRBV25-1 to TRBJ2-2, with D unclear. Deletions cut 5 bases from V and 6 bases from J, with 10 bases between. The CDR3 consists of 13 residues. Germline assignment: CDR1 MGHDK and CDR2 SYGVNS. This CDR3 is CASSFVQAGELFF. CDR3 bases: TGTGCCAGCAGTTTTGTGCAGGCCGGGGAGCTGTTTTTT.

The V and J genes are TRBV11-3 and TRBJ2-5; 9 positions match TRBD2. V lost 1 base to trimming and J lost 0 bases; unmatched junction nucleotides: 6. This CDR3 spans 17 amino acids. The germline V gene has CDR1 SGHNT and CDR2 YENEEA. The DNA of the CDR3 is TGTGCCAGCAGCTTAGCTTTTAGCGGGAGCCACCAAGAGACCCAGTACTTC. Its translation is CASSLAFSGSHQETQYF.

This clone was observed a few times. Here the CDR3 DNA reads TGTGCCAGCAGCCAACTTAATGAGCAGTTCTTC. The encoded protein is CASSQLNEQFF. J is TRBJ2-1 and V is TRBV14; unclear D gene. The V and J ends lost 2 bases and 7 bases respectively, with 3 bases between them. The CDR3 totals 11 residues. CDR1 is SGHDN and CDR2 is FVKESK in the germline V gene.

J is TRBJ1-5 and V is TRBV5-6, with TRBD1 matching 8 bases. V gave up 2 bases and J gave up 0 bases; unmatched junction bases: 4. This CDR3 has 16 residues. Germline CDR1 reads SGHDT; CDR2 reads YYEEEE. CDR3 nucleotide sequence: TGTGCCAGCAGCTTTACAGGGGGATATAGCAATCAGCCCCAGCATTTT. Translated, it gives CASSFTGGYSNQPQHF. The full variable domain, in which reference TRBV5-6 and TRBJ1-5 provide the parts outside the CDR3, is DAGVTQSPTHLIKTRGQQVTLRCSPKSGHDTVSWYQQALGQGPQFIFQYYEEEERQRGNFPDRFSGHQFPNYSSELNVNALLLGDSALYLCASSFTGGYSNQPQHFGDGTRLSIL.

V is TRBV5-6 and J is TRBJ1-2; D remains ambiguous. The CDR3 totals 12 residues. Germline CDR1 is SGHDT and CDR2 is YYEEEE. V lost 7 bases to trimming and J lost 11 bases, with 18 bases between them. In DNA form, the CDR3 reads TGTGCCAGCGGAGGGCAGGACTTGAGGTACACCTTC. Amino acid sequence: CASGGQDLRYTF.

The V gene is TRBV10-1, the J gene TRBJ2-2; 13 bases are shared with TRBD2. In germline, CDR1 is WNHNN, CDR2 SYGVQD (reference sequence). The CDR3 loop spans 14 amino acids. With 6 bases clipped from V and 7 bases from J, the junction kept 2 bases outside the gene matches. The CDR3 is CASSGLAGVGELFF. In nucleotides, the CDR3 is TGCGCCAGCAGCGGACTAGCGGGAGTCGGGGAGCTGTTTTTT.

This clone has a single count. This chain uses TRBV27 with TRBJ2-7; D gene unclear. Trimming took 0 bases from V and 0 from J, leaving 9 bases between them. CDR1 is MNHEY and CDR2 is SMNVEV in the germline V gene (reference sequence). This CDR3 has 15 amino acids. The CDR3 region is CASSLSPSFSYEQYF. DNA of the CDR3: TGTGCCAGCAGTTTATCCCCCTCTTTCTCCTACGAGCAGTACTTC.

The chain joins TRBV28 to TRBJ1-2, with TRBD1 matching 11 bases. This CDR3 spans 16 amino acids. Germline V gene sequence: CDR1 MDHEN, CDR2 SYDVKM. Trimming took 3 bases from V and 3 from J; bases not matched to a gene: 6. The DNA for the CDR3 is TGTGCCAGCAGTTTTGGACAGGGGGCTCATCACTATGGCTACACCTTC. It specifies CASSFGQGAHHYGYTF.

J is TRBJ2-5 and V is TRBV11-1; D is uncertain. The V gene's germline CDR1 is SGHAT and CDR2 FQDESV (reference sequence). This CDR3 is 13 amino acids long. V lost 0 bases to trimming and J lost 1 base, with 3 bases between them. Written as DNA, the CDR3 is TGTGCCAGCAGCTTAGCCTCCCAAGAGACCCAGTACTTC. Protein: CASSLASQETQYF.

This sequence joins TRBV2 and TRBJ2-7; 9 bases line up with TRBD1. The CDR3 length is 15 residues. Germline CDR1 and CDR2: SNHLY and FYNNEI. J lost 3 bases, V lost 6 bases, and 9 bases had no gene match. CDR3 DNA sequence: TGTGCCAGCAGGGGGACAGGGCTAGCGCTCTACGAGCAGTACTTC. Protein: CASRGTGLALYEQYF.

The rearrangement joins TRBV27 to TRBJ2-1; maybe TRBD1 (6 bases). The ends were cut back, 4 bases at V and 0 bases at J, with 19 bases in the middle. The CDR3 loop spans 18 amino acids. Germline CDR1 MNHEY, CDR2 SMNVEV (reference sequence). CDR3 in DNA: TGTGCCAGCAGTTCCCCCTATTCGGGCAGGGGCTCCTACAATGAGCAGTTCTTC. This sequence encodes CASSSPYSGRGSYNEQFF.

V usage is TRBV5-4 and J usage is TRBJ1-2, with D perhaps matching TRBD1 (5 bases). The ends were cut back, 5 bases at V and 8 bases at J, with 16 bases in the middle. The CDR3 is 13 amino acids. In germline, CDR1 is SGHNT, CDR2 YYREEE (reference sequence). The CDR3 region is CASRSGTTGGYTF. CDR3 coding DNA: TGTGCCAGCAGATCCGGGACCACGGGGGGCTACACCTTC. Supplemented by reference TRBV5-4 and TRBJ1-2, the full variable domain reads ETGVTQSPTHLIKTRGQQVTLRCSSQSGHNTVSWYQQALGQGPQFIFQYYREEENGRGNFPPRFSGLQFPNYSSELNVNALELDDSALYLCASRSGTTGGYTFGSGTRLTVV.

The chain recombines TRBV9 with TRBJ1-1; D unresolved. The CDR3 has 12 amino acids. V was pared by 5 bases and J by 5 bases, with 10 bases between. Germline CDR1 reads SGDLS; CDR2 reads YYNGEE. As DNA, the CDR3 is TGTGCCAGCAGGGGTAGAGGGACTGAAGCTTTCTTT. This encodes CASRGRGTEAFF. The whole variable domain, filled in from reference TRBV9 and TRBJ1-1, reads DSGVTQTPKHLITATGQRVTLRCSPRSGDLSVYWYQQSLDQGLQFLIQYYNGEERAKGNILERFSAQQFPDLHSELNLSSLELGDSALYFCASRGRGTEAFFGQGTRLTVV.

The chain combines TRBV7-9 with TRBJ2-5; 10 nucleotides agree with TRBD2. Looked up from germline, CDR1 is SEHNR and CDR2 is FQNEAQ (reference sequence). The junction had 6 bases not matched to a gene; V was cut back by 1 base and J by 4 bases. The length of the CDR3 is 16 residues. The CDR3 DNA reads TGTGCCAGCAGCTTAGGAGACCTAGCGGGAGTAGAGACCCAGTACTTC. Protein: CASSLGDLAGVETQYF.

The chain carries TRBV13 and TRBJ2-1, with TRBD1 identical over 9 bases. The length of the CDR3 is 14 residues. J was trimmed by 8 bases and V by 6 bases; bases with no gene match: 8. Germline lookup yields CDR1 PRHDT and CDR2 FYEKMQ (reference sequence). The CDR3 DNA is TGTGCCAGCAGAAAACAGGGGGCTGCGGATGAGCAGTTCTTC. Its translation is CASRKQGAADEQFF. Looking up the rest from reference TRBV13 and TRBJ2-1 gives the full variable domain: AAGVIQSPRHLIKEKRETATLKCYPIPRHDTVYWYQQGPGQDPQFLISFYEKMQSDKGSIPDRFSAQQFSDYHSELNMSSLELGDSALYFCASRKQGAADEQFFGPGTRLTVL.

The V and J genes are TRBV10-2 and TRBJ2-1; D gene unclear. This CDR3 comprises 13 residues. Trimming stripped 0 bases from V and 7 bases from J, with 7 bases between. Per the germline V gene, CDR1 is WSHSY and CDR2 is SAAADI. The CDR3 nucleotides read TGCGCCAGCAGTGAGTCGATCGAGAATGAGCAGTTCTTC. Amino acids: CASSESIENEQFF.

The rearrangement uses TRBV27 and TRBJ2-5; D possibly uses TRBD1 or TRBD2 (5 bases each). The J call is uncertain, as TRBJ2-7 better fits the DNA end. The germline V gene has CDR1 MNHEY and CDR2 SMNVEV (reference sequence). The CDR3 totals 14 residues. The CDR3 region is CASQPAGSSYEQYF. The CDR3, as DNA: TGTGCCAGCCAGCCGGCAGGGAGCTCCTACGAGCAGTACTTC.